These 24 T cell receptor beta chains share one sample of origin, sequenced in a study of T cells in narcolepsy. Generated by immunoSEQ multiplex PCR, the TCRdb table keeps only in-frame clones and is missing some. The data hold roughly 38,000 clones, with roughly 88% observed a single time. Sequencing was performed on CD45RA- memory CD4+ T cells from PBMCs. The source is a human donor with narcolepsy.

The genes are TRBV19 and TRBJ2-2; D not certain. Germline V gene data show CDR1 as LNHDA and CDR2 as SQIVND (reference sequence). Trimming left V 0 bases short and J 7 bases short, with 6 bases between. This CDR3 comprises 13 residues. The CDR3 protein is CASSIDKIGELFF. The DNA for the CDR3 is TGTGCCAGTAGTATAGATAAGATCGGGGAGCTGTTTTTT. Using reference TRBV19 and TRBJ2-2 for the parts outside the CDR3, the full variable domain is DGGITQSPKYLFRKEGQNVTLSCEQNLNHDAMYWYRQDPGQGLRLIYYSQIVNDFQKGDIAEGYSVSREKKESFPLTVTSAQKNPTAFYLCASSIDKIGELFFGEGSRLTVL.

This chain joins TRBV27 and TRBJ2-2, with 7 bases matching TRBD1. This CDR3 has 16 residues. Per germline, CDR1 MNHEY and CDR2 SMNVEV (reference sequence). After removal of 2 bases from V and 5 bases from J, the junction contained 8 bases not matched to a gene. The CDR3 loop is CASSLLPGGVTGELFF. CDR3 nucleotides: TGTGCCAGCAGTTTACTCCCAGGGGGAGTTACCGGGGAGCTGTTTTTT.

The CDR3 here is CASSFRDRGYNEQFF. For the CDR3, the DNA is TGTGCCAGCAGCTTCCGAGACAGGGGTTACAATGAGCAGTTCTTC. The chain is built from TRBV9 and TRBJ2-1; 8 bases are shared with TRBD1. Germline CDR1 SGDLS, CDR2 YYNGEE. This CDR3 spans 15 amino acids. V shed 4 bases and J 4 bases; nucleotides not matched to a gene: 7.

The chain links TRBV5-1 to TRBJ2-7, with D perhaps matching TRBD1 or TRBD2 (5 bases each). Deletions cut 0 bases from V and 6 bases from J, with 19 bases between. CDR3 length equals 16 residues. Germline-derived CDR1 and CDR2 are SGHRS and YFSETQ. CDR3 sequence: CASSLVLAGPQGEQYF. The CDR3 nucleotides read TGCGCCAGCAGCTTGGTCCTGGCGGGCCCCCAGGGCGAGCAGTACTTC.

CDR3 in amino acids: CASSLRGQLNTEAFF. CDR3 DNA sequence: TGTGCCAGCAGCTTGAGAGGGCAGCTGAACACTGAAGCTTTCTTT. The rearrangement links TRBV5-4 to TRBJ1-1, with D uncertain. The V gene lost 1 base and the J gene lost 0 bases, with 10 bases spanning the gap. CDR1 SGHNT and CDR2 YYREEE come from the germline V gene (reference sequence). The CDR3 runs 15 residues. Drawing the rest from reference TRBV5-4 and TRBJ1-1, the complete variable domain is ETGVTQSPTHLIKTRGQQVTLRCSSQSGHNTVSWYQQALGQGPQFIFQYYREEENGRGNFPPRFSGLQFPNYSSELNVNALELDDSALYLCASSLRGQLNTEAFFGQGTRLTVV.

The chain links TRBV4-1 to TRBJ2-1; perhaps TRBD2 as D (6 bases). The V gene's germline CDR1 is MGHRA and CDR2 YSYEKL. V lost 0 bases to trimming and J lost 3 bases, with 15 bases between them. The CDR3 is 17 residues long. The CDR3 nucleotides are TGCGCCAGCAGCCAAGACCCCCCCGGGGGACTCTACAATGAGCAGTTCTTC. Protein sequence: CASSQDPPGGLYNEQFF.

The rearrangement uses TRBV13 and TRBJ2-5; D gene ambiguous. There are 11 residues in the CDR3. V lost 5 bases to trimming and J lost 5 bases, with 6 bases between them. From germline, CDR1 is PRHDT and CDR2 FYEKMQ (reference sequence). The CDR3, as DNA: TGTGCCAGCAGCCTCGAGGAGACCCAGTACTTC. Its protein product is CASSLEETQYF.

This clone was detected only once. As DNA, the CDR3 is TGTGCCAGCAGTCGCACGGACGAGCAGTACTTC. Amino acid sequence: CASSRTDEQYF. V and J are TRBV2 and TRBJ2-7; D call uncertain. This CDR3 is built from 11 residues. Germline V gene data show CDR1 as SNHLY and CDR2 as FYNNEI. V was trimmed by 5 bases and J by 5 bases, leaving 7 bases between them.

The genes are TRBV7-2 and TRBJ2-1, with 10 bases matching TRBD2. With 2 bases clipped from V and 10 bases from J, the junction kept 20 bases outside the gene matches. This CDR3 has 19 amino acids. Germline V gives CDR1 SGHTA, CDR2 FQGNSA. CDR3 in DNA: TGTGCCAGCAGCTTATATTGGACTAGCGGAAGGGGCGAGGAAGGGGAGCAGTTCTTC. This sequence encodes CASSLYWTSGRGEEGEQFF.

The rearrangement uses TRBV5-1 and TRBJ2-2, with TRBD2 matching over 12 bases. The CDR3 is 15 amino acids. J was trimmed by 5 bases and V by 5 bases; bases with no gene match: 4. Germline V lookup: CDR1 SGHRS, CDR2 YFSETQ. CDR3 sequence (DNA): TGCGCCAGCAGTTGGACTAGCGGGGCGACCGGGGAGCTGTTTTTT. Translated, it gives CASSWTSGATGELFF.

The chain links TRBV18 to TRBJ1-1; no clear D. The V end was cut by 0 bases, the J end by 11 bases, with 19 bases between. Germline assignment: CDR1 KGHSH and CDR2 LQKENI. The CDR3 contains 15 residues. CDR3 DNA sequence: TGTGCCAGCTCACCACCGGTTGCTGGTACAGAAAGTGCTTTCTTT. The encoded protein is CASSPPVAGTESAFF. Supplemented by reference TRBV18 and TRBJ1-1, the full variable domain reads NAGVMQNPRHLVRRRGQEARLRCSPMKGHSHVYWYRQLPEEGLKFMVYLQKENIIDESGMPKERFSAEFPKEGPSILRIQQVVRGDSAAYFCASSPPVAGTESAFFGQGTRLTVV.

The CDR3 sequence: CASSHESGTELFF. As DNA, the CDR3 is TGTGCCAGCAGTCACGAATCTGGGACAGAACTGTTTTTT. The chain carries TRBV6-1 and TRBJ1-4; 7 bases map to TRBD1. Germline V gene sequence: CDR1 MNHNS, CDR2 SASEGT. The ends lost 5 bases at V and 12 bases at J; junction bases unmatched: 9. CDR3 length: 13 residues.

The V gene is TRBV6-6, the J gene TRBJ1-5, with D uncertain. Trimming took off 7 bases at V and 0 bases at J, with 13 bases between the two ends. This CDR3 spans 15 amino acids. Per germline, CDR1 MNHNY and CDR2 SVGAGI (reference sequence). This CDR3 is CASTRADHSNQPQHF. The CDR3 DNA is TGTGCCAGCACTCGGGCAGATCATAGCAATCAGCCCCAGCATTTT.

The chain couples TRBV10-2 to TRBJ1-5; unclear D gene. V was shortened by 4 bases and J by 4 bases, with 5 bases between the two germline ends. The germline V gene encodes CDR1 WSHSY and CDR2 SAAADI. The CDR3 extends over 12 amino acids. The DNA of the CDR3 is TGCGCCAGCAGTGCGGGGAATCAGCCCCAGCATTTT. Amino acid sequence: CASSAGNQPQHF.

Concerning this clone itself: At one of its ends the junction is not consistent with the germline gene, which may arise from a read error. The V gene is TRBV6-5, the J gene TRBJ2-1; 7 bases align to TRBD1. This CDR3 region has 16 residues. Germline values: CDR1 MNHEY, CDR2 SVGAGI. CDR3 DNA sequence: TGTGCCAGCAGTTCGGTGACAGGGTCAGGGTACAATGAGCGGTTCTTC. This translates into CASSSVTGSGYNERFF.

The rearrangement joins TRBV9 to TRBJ2-2, with 8 bases that match TRBD1. V was clipped by 3 bases and J by 1 base; unmatched bases: 8. Germline CDR1 and CDR2: SGDLS and YYNGEE. This CDR3 region has 17 residues. Written as DNA, the CDR3 is TGTGCCAGCAGCGCCGACAGGGGAAGGGTGAACACCGGGGAGCTGTTTTTT. Translating gives CASSADRGRVNTGELFF.

The chain is built from TRBV11-2 and TRBJ1-2; 8 nucleotides align to TRBD1. The trim removed 3 bases at V and 10 bases at J, leaving 10 bases unmatched. CDR3 size: 14 residues. Germline loops: CDR1 SGHAT, CDR2 FQNNGV. The chain's CDR3 is CASSLGTGPLYYTF. The CDR3 bases are TGTGCCAGCAGCTTGGGGACAGGACCCCTTTACTACACCTTC.

This chain joins TRBV7-2 and TRBJ1-1; TRBD1 might be the D (5 bases). This CDR3 is 15 amino acids long. Trimming removed 6 bases at V and 1 base at J, with 15 bases between. Germline CDR1 is SGHTA and CDR2 is FQGNSA. The DNA of the CDR3 is TGTGCCAGCAGTCACACGGGGCAGAGGAACACTGAAGCTTTCTTT. Its protein is CASSHTGQRNTEAFF.

The V and J genes are TRBV7-2 and TRBJ2-5; possibly TRBD1 or TRBD2 for D (5 bases each). Germline loops: CDR1 SGHTA, CDR2 FQGNSA. The CDR3 is made up of 13 amino acids. V was clipped by 3 bases and J by 5 bases, with 10 bases between them. CDR3 in amino acids: CASSFLWGETQYF. The CDR3 DNA reads as TGTGCCAGCAGCTTCCTCTGGGGGGAGACCCAGTACTTC.

This chain links TRBV15 with TRBJ2-5; 7 nucleotides match TRBD2. Trimming at V came to 8 bases and at J to 7 bases, leaving 7 bases not matched to a gene. The CDR3 has 12 residues. Per the germline V gene, CDR1 is LNHNV and CDR2 is YYDKDF (reference sequence). The CDR3 reads CATSTSEATQYF. For the CDR3, the DNA is TGTGCCACCTCAACTAGCGAAGCGACCCAGTACTTC. Full variable domain (rest looked up from reference TRBV15 and TRBJ2-5): DAMVIQNPRYQVTQFGKPVTLSCSQTLNHNVMYWYQQKSSQAPKLLFHYYDKDFNNEADTPDNFQSRRPNTSFCFLDIRSPGLGDTAMYLCATSTSEATQYFGPGTRLLVL.

The chain carries TRBV19 and TRBJ2-2; 8 bases map to TRBD2. The V gene's germline CDR1 is LNHDA and CDR2 SQIVND (reference sequence). The CDR3 runs 14 residues. The V and J ends lost 9 bases and 5 bases, in that order; junction bases with no gene match: 8. CDR3 region: CASRPGGGTGELFF. In DNA form, the CDR3 reads TGTGCCAGCCGCCCGGGGGGGGGAACCGGGGAGCTGTTTTTT.

Only one count was recorded for this clone. V gene TRBV7-3 combines with J gene TRBJ2-2, with 7 bases that match TRBD1. V gave up 5 bases and J gave up 4 bases; unmatched junction bases: 10. CDR1 and CDR2 from the germline V gene are SGHTA and FQGTGA. This CDR3 contains 16 residues. CDR3 in amino acids: CASSLQTGLGTGELFF. In DNA, the CDR3 is TGTGCCAGCAGCCTCCAGACAGGGTTGGGCACCGGGGAGCTGTTTTTT.

This clone was recorded once. The V gene is TRBV28, the J gene TRBJ1-2; D gene unclear. CDR3 length: 12 amino acids. The V and J ends lost 9 bases and 6 bases respectively, with 14 bases between them. CDR1 is MDHEN and CDR2 is SYDVKM in the germline V gene. The CDR3 DNA reads as TGTGCCAGTTGGGGTGAGGGAGATGGCTACACCTTC. As protein: CASWGEGDGYTF.

This chain connects TRBV29-1 to TRBJ2-3, with 11 positions matching TRBD2. J was trimmed by 1 base and V by 6 bases; bases with no gene match: 3. This CDR3 is built from 14 residues. Germline CDR1 and CDR2: SQVTM and ANQGSEA. The CDR3 coding sequence is TGCAGCGTCGCGACTAGCGGGGGCACAGATACGCAGTATTTT. Protein sequence: CSVATSGGTDTQYF.